Listed below are T cell receptor beta chains from one sample, sequenced in a study of blood T cell repertoires in COVID-19. Data came from immunoSEQ multiplex PCR; TCRdb stores just in-frame clones and leaves some out. Among under 200,000 clones listed, approximately 89% were seen once. Sequencing was performed on peripheral blood. The receptor set was obtained from a middle-aged man with active or convalescent COVID-19. The conserved cysteine and the conserved F or W are not part of the CDR3 here. Clone size is stated in some rows and not others, as once, few, many or a class when expanded.

V: TRBV30
size: -
CDR3: AWSSLGGRFEKLF

V: TRBV6-6
size: -
CDR3: ASSQPVRDTEAF

V: TRBV25-1
size: -
CDR3: ASRQTGTNQPQH

V: TRBV2
size: -
CDR3: ASRSQVNTEAF

V: TRBV5-6
size: -
CDR3: ASRQAGATGELF

V: TRBV28
size: -
CDR3: ASRDSGAANMAGELF

V: TRBV6-5
size: few
CDR3: AAGVGGNQPQH

V: TRBV27
size: -
CDR3: ASSPTYSNQPQH

V: TRBV6-5
size: -
CDR3: ASSYIRGAGNEQF

V: TRBV27
size: -
CDR3: ASRDRQGIDGELF

V: TRBV10-3
size: -
CDR3: AISESGEPSYEQY

V: TRBV29-1
size: -
CDR3: SVVQGFESEAF

V: TRBV14
size: -
CDR3: ASSQHLAGGTDTQY

V: TRBV5-1
size: -
CDR3: ASSLGTVNQPQH

V: TRBV9
size: once
CDR3: ASSVQTGGPYGYT

V: TRBV12-3/TRBV12-4
size: -
CDR3: ATGQGYTEAF

V: TRBV5-5
size: once
CDR3: ASSVDGGSYEQY

V: TRBV6-6
size: -
CDR3: ASSIQGTEQF

V: TRBV4-1
size: -
CDR3: ASSQEGGAGLGSYNSPLH

V: TRBV5-8
size: once
CDR3: AMAGGSSYNEQF

V: TRBV4-1
size: -
CDR3: ASSRTVNQPQH

V: TRBV19
size: few
CDR3: ASSIDSSYNSPLH

V: TRBV5-5
size: -
CDR3: ASSLTGDTEAF

V: TRBV7-3
size: -
CDR3: ASSRGQGRTGELF

V: TRBV25-1
size: -
CDR3: ASSDFGQLKTQY

V: TRBV28
size: -
CDR3: ASSLSSGFVGSGEGTQY

V: TRBV6-5
size: -
CDR3: ASRREGTEAF

V: TRBV5-6
size: -
CDR3: ASSIGQYNSPLH

V: TRBV11-2
size: -
CDR3: ASSRARAGATDTQY

V: TRBV5-5
size: -
CDR3: ASTSLRQGYEQY

V: TRBV4-3
size: -
CDR3: ASSQDRLSGNTIY

V: TRBV12-3/TRBV12-4
size: few
CDR3: ASTPSTGELF

V: TRBV28
size: -
CDR3: ASSFRSNQPQH

V: TRBV14
size: -
CDR3: ASSQDWTGNSPLH

V: TRBV9
size: -
CDR3: ASSEGQDIYEQY

V: TRBV5-6
size: -
CDR3: ASSLSPGQGVNEQF

V: TRBV30
size: -
CDR3: AWRTGQGVTGELF

V: TRBV2
size: few
CDR3: ASQTSGGSDTQY

V: TRBV10-3
size: many
CDR3: AMYSTSGADTGELF

V: TRBV2
size: -
CDR3: ASSKGQLTYEQY